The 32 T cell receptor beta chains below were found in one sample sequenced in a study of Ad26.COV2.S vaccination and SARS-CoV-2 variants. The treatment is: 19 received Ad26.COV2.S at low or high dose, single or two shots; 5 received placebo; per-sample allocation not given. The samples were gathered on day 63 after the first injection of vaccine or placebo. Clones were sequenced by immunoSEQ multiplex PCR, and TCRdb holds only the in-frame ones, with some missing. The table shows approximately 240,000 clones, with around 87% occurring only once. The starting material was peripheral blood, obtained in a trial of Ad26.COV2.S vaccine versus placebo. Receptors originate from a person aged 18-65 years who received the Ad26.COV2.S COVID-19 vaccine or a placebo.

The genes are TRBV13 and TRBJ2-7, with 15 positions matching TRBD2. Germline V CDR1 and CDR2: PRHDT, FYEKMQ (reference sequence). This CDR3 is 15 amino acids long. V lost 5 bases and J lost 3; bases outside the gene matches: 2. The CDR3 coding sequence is TGTGCCAGCAGCCGGGGACTAGCGGGGGGCTACGAGCAGTACTTC. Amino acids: CASSRGLAGGYEQYF.

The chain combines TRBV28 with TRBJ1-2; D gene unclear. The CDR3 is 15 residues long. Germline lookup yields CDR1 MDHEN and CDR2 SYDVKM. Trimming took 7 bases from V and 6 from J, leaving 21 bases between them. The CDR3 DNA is TGTGCCAGCACCCTCGGGCCCGAAGGCGAACATGGCTACACCTTC. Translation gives CASTLGPEGEHGYTF.

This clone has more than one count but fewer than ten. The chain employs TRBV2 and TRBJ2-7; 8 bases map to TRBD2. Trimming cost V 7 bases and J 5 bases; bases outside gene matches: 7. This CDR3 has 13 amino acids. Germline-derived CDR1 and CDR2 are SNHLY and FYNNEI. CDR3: CASTRGRPHEQYF. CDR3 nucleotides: TGTGCCAGCACCCGCGGGAGGCCCCACGAGCAGTACTTC.

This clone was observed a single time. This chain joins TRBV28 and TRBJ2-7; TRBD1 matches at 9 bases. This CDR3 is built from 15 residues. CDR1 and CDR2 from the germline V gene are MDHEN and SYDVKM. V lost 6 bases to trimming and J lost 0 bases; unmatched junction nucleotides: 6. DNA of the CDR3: TGTGCCAGCAGGAAGGACAGGGGAAGCTCCTACGAGCAGTACTTC. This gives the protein CASRKDRGSSYEQYF.

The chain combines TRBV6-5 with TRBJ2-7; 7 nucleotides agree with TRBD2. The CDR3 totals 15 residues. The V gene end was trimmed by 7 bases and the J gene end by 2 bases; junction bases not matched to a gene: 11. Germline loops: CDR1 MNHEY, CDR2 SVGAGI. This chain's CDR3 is CASIQGGIITYEQYF. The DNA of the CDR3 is TGTGCCAGCATCCAGGGAGGGATAATTACCTACGAGCAGTACTTC.

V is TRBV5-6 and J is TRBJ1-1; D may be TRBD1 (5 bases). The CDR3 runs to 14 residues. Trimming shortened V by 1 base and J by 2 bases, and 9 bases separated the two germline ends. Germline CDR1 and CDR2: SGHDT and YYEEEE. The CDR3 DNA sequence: TGTGCCAGCAGCTTGCCAGGGCAAAACACTGAAGCTTTCTTT. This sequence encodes CASSLPGQNTEAFF.

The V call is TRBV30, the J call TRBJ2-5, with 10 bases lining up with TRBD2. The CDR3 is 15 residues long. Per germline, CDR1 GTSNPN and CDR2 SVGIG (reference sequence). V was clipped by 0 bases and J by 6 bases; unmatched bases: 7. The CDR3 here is CAWSVAGGPSKTQYF. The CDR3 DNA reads TGTGCCTGGAGTGTAGCGGGGGGGCCTAGCAAGACCCAGTACTTC.

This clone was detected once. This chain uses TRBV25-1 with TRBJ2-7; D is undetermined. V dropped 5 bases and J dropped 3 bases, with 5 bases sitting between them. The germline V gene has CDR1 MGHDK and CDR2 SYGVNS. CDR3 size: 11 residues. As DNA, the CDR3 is TGTGCCAGCAGTTACGGCTACGAGCAGTACTTC. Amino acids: CASSYGYEQYF.

The chain's CDR3 is CASSYRTANNSPLHF. The CDR3 DNA reads TGTGCCAGCAGTTATAGAACAGCGAATAATTCACCCCTCCACTTT. This chain links TRBV6-2 or TRBV6-3 with TRBJ1-6; D remains unclear. CDR3 length: 15 amino acids. Looked up from germline, CDR1 is MNHEY and CDR2 is SVGEGT. V was pared by 3 bases and J by 5 bases, with 11 bases between.

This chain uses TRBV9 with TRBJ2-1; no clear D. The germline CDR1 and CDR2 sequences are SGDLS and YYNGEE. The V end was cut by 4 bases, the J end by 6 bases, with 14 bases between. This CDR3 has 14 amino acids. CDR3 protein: CASSPQNGFNEQFF. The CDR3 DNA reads TGTGCCAGCAGCCCCCAGAACGGGTTCAATGAGCAGTTCTTC.

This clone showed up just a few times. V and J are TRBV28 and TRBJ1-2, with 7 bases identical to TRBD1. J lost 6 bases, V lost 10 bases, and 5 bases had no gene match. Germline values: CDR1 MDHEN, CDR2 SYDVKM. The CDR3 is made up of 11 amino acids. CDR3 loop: CAIFGTDGYTF. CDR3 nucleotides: TGTGCCATCTTCGGGACAGATGGCTACACCTTC.

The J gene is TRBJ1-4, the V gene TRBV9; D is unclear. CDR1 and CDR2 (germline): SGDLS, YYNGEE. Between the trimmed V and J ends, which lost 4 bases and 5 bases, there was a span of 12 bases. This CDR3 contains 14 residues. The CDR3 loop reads CASSFPGENEKLFF. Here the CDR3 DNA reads TGTGCCAGCAGCTTTCCGGGAGAGAATGAAAAACTGTTTTTT. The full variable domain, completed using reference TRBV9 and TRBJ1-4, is DSGVTQTPKHLITATGQRVTLRCSPRSGDLSVYWYQQSLDQGLQFLIQYYNGEERAKGNILERFSAQQFPDLHSELNLSSLELGDSALYFCASSFPGENEKLFFGSGTQLSVL.

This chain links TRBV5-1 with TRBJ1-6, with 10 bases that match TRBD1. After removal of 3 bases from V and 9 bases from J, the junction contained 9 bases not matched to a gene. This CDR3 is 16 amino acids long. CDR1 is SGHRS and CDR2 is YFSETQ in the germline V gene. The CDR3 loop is CASSWGDRGKGSPLHF. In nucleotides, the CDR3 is TGCGCCAGCAGCTGGGGGGACAGGGGAAAAGGTTCACCCCTCCACTTT.

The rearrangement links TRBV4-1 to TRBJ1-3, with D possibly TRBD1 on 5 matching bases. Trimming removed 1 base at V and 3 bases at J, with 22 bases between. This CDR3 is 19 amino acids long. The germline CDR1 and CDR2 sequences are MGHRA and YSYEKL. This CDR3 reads CASSQVPTKGEIVGNTIYF. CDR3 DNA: TGCGCCAGCAGCCAAGTCCCCACGAAAGGGGAGATTGTTGGAAACACCATATATTTT.

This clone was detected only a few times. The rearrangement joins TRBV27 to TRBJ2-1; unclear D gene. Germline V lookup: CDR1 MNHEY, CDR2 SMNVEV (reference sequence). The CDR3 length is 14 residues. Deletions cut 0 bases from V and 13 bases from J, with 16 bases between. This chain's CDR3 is CASSLSPTGPEQFF. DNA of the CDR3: TGTGCCAGCAGTTTATCGCCTACGGGTCCGGAACAGTTCTTC.

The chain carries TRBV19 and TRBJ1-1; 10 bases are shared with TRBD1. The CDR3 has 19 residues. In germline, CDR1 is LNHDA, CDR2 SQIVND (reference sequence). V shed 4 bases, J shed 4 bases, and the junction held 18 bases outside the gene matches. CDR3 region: CASSTRSPGQGPPGTEAFF. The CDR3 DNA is TGTGCCAGTAGTACCCGCTCCCCGGGACAGGGGCCTCCGGGCACTGAAGCTTTCTTT.

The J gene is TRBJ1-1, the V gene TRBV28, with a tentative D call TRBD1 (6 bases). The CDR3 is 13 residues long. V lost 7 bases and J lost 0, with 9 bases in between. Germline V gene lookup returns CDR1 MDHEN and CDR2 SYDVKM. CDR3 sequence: CASIGGMNTEAFF. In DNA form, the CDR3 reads TGTGCCAGCATAGGGGGGATGAACACTGAAGCTTTCTTT.

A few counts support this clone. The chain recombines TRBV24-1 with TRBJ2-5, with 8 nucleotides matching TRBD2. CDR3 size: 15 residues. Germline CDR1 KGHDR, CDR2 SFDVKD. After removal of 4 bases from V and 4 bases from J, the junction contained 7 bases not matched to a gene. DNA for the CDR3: TGTGCCACCAGTGACCTGGGTGCGGGGGGAGAGACCCAGTACTTC. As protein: CATSDLGAGGETQYF.

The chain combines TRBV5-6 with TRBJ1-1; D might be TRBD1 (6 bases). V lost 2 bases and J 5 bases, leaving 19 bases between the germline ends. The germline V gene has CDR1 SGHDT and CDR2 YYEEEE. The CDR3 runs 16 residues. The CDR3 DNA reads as TGTGCCAGCAGCTTCGTTTGGGACATCGGGGAGACTGAAGCTTTCTTT. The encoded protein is CASSFVWDIGETEAFF. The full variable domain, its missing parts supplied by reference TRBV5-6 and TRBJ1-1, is DAGVTQSPTHLIKTRGQQVTLRCSPKSGHDTVSWYQQALGQGPQFIFQYYEEEERQRGNFPDRFSGHQFPNYSSELNVNALLLGDSALYLCASSFVWDIGETEAFFGQGTRLTVV.

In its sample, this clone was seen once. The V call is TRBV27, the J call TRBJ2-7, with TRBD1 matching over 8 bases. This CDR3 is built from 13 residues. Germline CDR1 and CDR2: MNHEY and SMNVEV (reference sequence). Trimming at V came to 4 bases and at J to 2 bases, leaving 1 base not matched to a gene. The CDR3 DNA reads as TGTGCCAGCAGTTGGGGACAGGCCTACGAGCAGTACTTC. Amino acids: CASSWGQAYEQYF.

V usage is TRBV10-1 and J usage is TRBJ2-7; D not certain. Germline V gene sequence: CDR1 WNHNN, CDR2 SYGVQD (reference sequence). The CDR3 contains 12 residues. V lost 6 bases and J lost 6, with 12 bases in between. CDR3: CASREGLGEQYF. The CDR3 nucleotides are TGCGCCAGCAGGGAAGGTCTGGGCGAGCAGTACTTC.

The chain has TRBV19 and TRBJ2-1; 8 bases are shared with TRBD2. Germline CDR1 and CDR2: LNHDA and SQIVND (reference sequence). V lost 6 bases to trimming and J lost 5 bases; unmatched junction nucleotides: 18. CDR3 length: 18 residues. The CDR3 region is CASSQRGGSGEPNNEQFF. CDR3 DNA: TGTGCCAGTAGCCAACGTGGGGGTAGCGGGGAGCCAAACAATGAGCAGTTCTTC.

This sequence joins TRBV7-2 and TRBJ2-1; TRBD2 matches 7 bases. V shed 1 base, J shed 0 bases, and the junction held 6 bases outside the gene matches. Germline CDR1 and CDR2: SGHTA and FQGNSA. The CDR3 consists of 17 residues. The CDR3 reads CASSLGLAVSSYNEQFF. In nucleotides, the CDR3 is TGTGCCAGCAGCTTAGGACTAGCCGTCAGCTCCTACAATGAGCAGTTCTTC.

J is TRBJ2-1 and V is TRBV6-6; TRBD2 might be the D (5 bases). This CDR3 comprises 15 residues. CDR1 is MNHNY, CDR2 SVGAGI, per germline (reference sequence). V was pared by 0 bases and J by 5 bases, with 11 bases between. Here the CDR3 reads CASSYSKDFNNEQFF. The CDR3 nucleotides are TGTGCCAGCAGTTACTCGAAGGACTTCAACAATGAGCAGTTCTTC.

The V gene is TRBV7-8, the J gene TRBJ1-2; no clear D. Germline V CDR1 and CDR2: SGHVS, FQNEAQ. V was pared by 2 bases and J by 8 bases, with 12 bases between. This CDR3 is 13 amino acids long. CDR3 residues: CASSLLSVSGYTF. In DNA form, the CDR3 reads TGTGCCAGCAGCTTATTGTCCGTTTCGGGCTACACCTTC.

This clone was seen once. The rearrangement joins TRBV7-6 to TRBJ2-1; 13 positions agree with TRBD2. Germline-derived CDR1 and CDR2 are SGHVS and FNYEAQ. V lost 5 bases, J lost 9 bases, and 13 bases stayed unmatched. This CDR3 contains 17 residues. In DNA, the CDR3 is TGTGCCAGCAGCCCCGAGACTAGCGGGGGGTCTCAGGGTGAGCAGTTCTTC. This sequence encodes CASSPETSGGSQGEQFF.

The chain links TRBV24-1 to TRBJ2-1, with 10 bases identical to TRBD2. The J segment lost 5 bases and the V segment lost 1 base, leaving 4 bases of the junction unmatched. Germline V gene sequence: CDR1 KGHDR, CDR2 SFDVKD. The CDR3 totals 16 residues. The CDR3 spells CATSDFLAGANNEQFF. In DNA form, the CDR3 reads TGTGCCACCAGTGATTTCCTAGCGGGGGCCAACAATGAGCAGTTCTTC.

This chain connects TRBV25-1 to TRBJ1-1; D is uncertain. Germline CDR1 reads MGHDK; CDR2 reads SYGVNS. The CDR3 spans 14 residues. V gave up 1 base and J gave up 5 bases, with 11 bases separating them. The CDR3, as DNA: TGTGCCAGCAGTGAATGGGGAACGGAGACTGAAGCTTTCTTT. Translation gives CASSEWGTETEAFF. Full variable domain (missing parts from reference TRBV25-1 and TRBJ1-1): EADIYQTPRYLVIGTGKKITLECSQTMGHDKMYWYQQDPGMELHLIHYSYGVNSTEKGDLSSESTVSRIRTEHFPLTLESARPSHTSQYLCASSEWGTETEAFFGQGTRLTVV.

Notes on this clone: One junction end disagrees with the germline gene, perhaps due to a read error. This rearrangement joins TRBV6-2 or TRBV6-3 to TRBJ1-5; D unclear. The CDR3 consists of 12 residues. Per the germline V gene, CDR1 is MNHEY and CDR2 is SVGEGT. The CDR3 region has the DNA TGTGCCAGCAGGTACTTCAATCAGCCCCAGCATTTT. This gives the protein CASRYFNQPQHF.

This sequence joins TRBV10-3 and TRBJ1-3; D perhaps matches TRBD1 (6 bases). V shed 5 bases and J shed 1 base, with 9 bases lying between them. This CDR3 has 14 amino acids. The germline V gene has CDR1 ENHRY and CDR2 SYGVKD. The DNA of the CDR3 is TGTGCCATCAGTCCGGACAGTTCTGGAAACACCATATATTTT. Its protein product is CAISPDSSGNTIYF.

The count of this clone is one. The CDR3 coding sequence is TGTGCCAGCAGCTTAGGACTAGCGGGAGGAAGGACAGATACGCAGTATTTT. Translated: CASSLGLAGGRTDTQYF. The J gene is TRBJ2-3, the V gene TRBV11-3; 13 bases agree with TRBD2. From germline, CDR1 is SGHNT and CDR2 YENEEA. CDR3 length equals 17 residues. Trimming cost V 1 base and J 3 bases; bases outside gene matches: 4.

The CDR3 DNA follows: TGTGCCAGCAGCTCCGGGGGGTCCTACAATGAGCAGTTCTTC. Translation: CASSSGGSYNEQFF. The chain joins TRBV28 to TRBJ2-1; TRBD2 matches 7 bases. Per the germline V gene, CDR1 is MDHEN and CDR2 is SYDVKM. The CDR3 covers 14 residues. V was clipped by 6 bases and J by 1 base; unmatched bases: 3.